The clone carrying this TCR beta chain was seen many times. Primed by a sample-barcoded 5' primer and a J-beta primer mix, a second PCR proceeded for 7 to 11 cycles. TCRdb itself ran the 5' RACE reads through MiXCR, one entry per CDR3 protein. The profile shows over 500,000 distinct CDR3 sequences, around 50% of them singletons. This record belongs to a study of blood T cells in healthy people across ages. V was pared by 6 bases and J by 3 bases, with 10 bases of the junction left unmatched. Germline values: CDR1 DFQATT, CDR2 SNEGSKA (reference sequence). CDR3 size: 14 residues. Specimen: blood. This receptor was identified in a woman older than 75 in good health. The J gene is TRBJ2-7, the V gene TRBV20-1, with 8 bases identical to TRBD2. DNA of the CDR3: TGCAGTGCCCCCCTAGCGGGTACATTCTACGAGCAGTACTTC. Protein: CSAPLAGTFYEQYF.